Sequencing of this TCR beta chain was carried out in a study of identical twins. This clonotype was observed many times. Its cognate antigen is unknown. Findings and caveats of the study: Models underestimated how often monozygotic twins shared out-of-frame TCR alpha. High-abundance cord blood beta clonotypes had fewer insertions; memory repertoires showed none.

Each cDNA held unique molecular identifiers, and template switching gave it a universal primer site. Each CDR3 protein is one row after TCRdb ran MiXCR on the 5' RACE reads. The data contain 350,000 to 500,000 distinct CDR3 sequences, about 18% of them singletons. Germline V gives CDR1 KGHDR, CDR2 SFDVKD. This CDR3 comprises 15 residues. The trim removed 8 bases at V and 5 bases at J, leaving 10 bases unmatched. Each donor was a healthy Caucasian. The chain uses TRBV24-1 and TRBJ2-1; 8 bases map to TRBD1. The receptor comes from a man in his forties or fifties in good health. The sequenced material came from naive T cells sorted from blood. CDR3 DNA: TGTGCCACCACCGATGTAGGGACAGGACACAATGAGCAGTTCTTC. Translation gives CATTDVGTGHNEQFF.